The following is a T cell receptor beta chain sequence with its context. This specimen comes from a study of blood T cell repertoires in COVID-19. Study in general: The cDNA or gDNA used as material had been derived from T cells, B-cell-depleted T cells, or PBMCs.

Germline V gene data show CDR1 as ENHRY and CDR2 as SYGVKD. The junction had 5 bases not matched to a gene; V was cut back by 0 bases and J by 7 bases. This CDR3 has 17 residues. As originally analysed: Cell counts per sample came from amplifying reference gene primers. Clones were sequenced by immunoSEQ multiplex PCR, and TCRdb holds only the in-frame ones, with some missing. That table is the source of V, J and clone size, and D and trimming were worked out from the DNA. The sample consists of 140,000 to 150,000 clones, 75% to 90% of them appearing once. V is TRBV10-3 and J is TRBJ2-1, with 14 nucleotides matching TRBD2. Sequencing was carried out using peripheral blood. This TCR came from a man at least 80 years old with acute or convalescent COVID-19. The CDR3: CAISESSGLAGVNEQFF. In DNA, the CDR3 is TGTGCCATCAGTGAGTCCTCGGGACTAGCGGGAGTTAATGAGCAGTTCTTC.